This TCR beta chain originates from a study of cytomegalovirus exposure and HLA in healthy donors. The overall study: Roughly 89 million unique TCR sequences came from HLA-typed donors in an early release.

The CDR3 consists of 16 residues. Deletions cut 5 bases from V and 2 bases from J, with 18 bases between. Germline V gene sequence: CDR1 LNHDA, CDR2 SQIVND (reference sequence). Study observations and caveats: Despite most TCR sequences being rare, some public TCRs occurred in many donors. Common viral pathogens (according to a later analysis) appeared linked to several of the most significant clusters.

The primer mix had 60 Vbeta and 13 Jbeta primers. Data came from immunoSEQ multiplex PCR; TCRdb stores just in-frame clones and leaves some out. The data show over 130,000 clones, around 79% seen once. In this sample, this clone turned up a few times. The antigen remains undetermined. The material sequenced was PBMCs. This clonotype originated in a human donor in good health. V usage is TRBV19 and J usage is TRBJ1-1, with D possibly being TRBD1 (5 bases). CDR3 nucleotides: TGTGCCAGTAGTGGTCTCAGGGTGGACCTCAACACTGAAGCTTTCTTT. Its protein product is CASSGLRVDLNTEAFF.